This T cell receptor beta chain was recovered during a study of blood T cell repertoires in COVID-19 (dated by TCRdb to 2020 to 2021). A note on the overall study: Samples covering the acute and convalescent phases of COVID-19 were provided by collaborators in the United States, Italy and Spain. The material from the prospective study consisted of cDNA or gDNA derived from T cells, B-cell-depleted T cells, or PBMCs. The dataset comprised deeply sampled blood TCRbeta repertoires from subjects exposed to, actively infected with, or recovered from COVID-19. The repertoires were released in a freely available public database meant as a resource for research on the immune response to SARS-CoV-2. The samples were drawn from two sources: the first 160 participants of the ongoing ImmuneRACE study, and fewer than 1,500 subjects contributed by 6 global collaborators. Sample metadata almost always included a de-identified subject ID, COVID-19 status, age in years and sex. Where available, HLA class I and class II types were obtained from metadata supplied by the sample provider rather than from assay-based typing. General conclusions and limits of the study: The amount of clinical and demographic metadata varied by source and participant and was provided uncurated.

V and J lose 4 bases and 5 bases, and a span of 15 bases separates them. Spanning cysteine to phenylalanine, the CDR3 consists of 13 amino acids. The read is trimmed to its CDR3 DNA, 39 bases read in frame from base 1. Per the germline V gene (reference sequence), GTSNPN is the CDR1 and SVGIG is the CDR2. Comment on this clone: The clone's antigen remains unknown. No much larger clonotype is one base removed from it; base qualities were not supplied.

TCRbeta CDR3 regions were amplified from genomic DNA using the immunoSEQ Assay, a bias-controlled multiplex PCR. The paper's data handling went like this. The number of nucleated cells in each sample was estimated by amplification of reference gene primers within the assay. To quantify the absolute abundance of each unique TCRbeta CDR3 rearrangement, sequence reads were collapsed and filtered. For each sample, productive Simpson clonality was calculated as the square root of Simpson's diversity index across productive rearrangements. TCRdb limited this immuneACCESS table to in-frame rearrangements with V and J called. A share of clones is missing; checked studies link under half to unresolved V genes, and the rest is unexplained. Clone size and V and J calls were adopted from that table, with D and trimming inferred from the DNA. In all, the sample holds approximately 120,000 clones, and approximately 85% of those were seen once. Together, the top ten hold approximately 18% of the sample.

In Seattle, one collaborating source enrolled patients while the infection was active and tracked those patients longitudinally over the course of disease. Each collaborating institution followed its own protocols to collect whole blood in K2EDTA tubes. Collaborator samples were shipped for TCRbeta analysis as frozen whole blood, isolated PBMCs, or DNA extracted from either sample type. The chain was built from TRBV30 and TRBJ2-7; the D gene is perhaps TRBD2, on 6 matching bases. Material: peripheral blood. The receptor was derived from a young man with COVID-19, enrolled during active disease. The nucleotides are TGTGCCTGGACAGGGACTGCATACCACGAGCAGTACTTC. The resulting protein is CAWTGTAYHEQYF.